This T cell receptor beta chain was identified during a study of T cell repertoires in cytomegalovirus infection. Study-wide background: Indicated by public TCR beta signatures were CMV infection and matching HLA type.

A single record per CDR3 protein comes from TCRdb applying MiXCR to the reads. The data contain hundreds of thousands of distinct CDR3 sequences, about 39% of them singletons. Details on this clonotype: Its target is unknown.

Germline V gives CDR1 DFQATT, CDR2 SNEGSKA (reference sequence). CDR3 size: 15 residues. V shed 5 bases and J shed 2 bases, with 16 bases lying between them. This clonotype originated in a human donor in good health (CMV status not recorded). Some clones in this sample may be carry-over from other donors' samples. The chain has TRBV20-1 and TRBJ1-5; tentative D call: TRBD1 (5 bases). Source: cultured PBMCs, taken from culture after CMV antigen stimulation. The CDR3 here is CSARDHRRGNQPQHF. The CDR3 DNA sequence: TGCAGTGCTCGGGACCACCGGAGGGGCAATCAGCCCCAGCATTTT.